The 9 T cell receptor beta chains presented below share a single source sample, sequenced in a study of blood T cell repertoires in COVID-19. Repertoires were generated with immunoSEQ multiplex PCR, while TCRdb's copy carries only in-frame clones and drops some. There are about 410,000 clones in the sample; roughly 90% occur only once, and over 1.3% lies in the top ten. Sequences were obtained from peripheral blood. These receptors were collected from a woman aged 25-40 years with active or convalescent COVID-19.

The J gene is TRBJ2-6, the V gene TRBV19; D not resolved. V was clipped by 6 bases and J by 0 bases, with 6 bases between them. This CDR3 contains 14 residues. From germline, CDR1 is LNHDA and CDR2 SQIVND (reference sequence). CDR3 region: CASRGTSGANVLTF. CDR3 sequence (DNA): TGTGCCAGTAGGGGCACCTCTGGGGCCAACGTCCTGACTTTC.

The CDR3 region is CASSPTEYSNQPQHF. Written as DNA, the CDR3 is TGTGCCAGCAGCCCGACAGAATATAGCAATCAGCCCCAGCATTTT. The chain combines TRBV5-5 with TRBJ1-5; D is possibly TRBD1 (5 bases). CDR1 and CDR2 from the germline V gene are SGHKS and YYEKEE (reference sequence). This CDR3 contains 15 residues. Between the trimmed V and J ends, which lost 4 bases and 0 bases, there was a span of 11 bases. The full variable domain, rest sourced from reference TRBV5-5 and TRBJ1-5, is DAGVTQSPTHLIKTRGQQVTLRCSPISGHKSVSWYQQVLGQGPQFIFQYYEKEERGRGNFPDRFSARQFPNYSSELNVNALLLGDSALYLCASSPTEYSNQPQHFGDGTRLSIL.

The genes are TRBV7-9 and TRBJ2-3, with D possibly being TRBD1 (6 bases). The CDR3 is 14 residues long. The germline V and J ends were trimmed by 5 bases and 4 bases, with 13 bases remaining between them. Germline lookup yields CDR1 SEHNR and CDR2 FQNEAQ (reference sequence). The CDR3 nucleotides read TGTGCCAGCAGCCGTAGAGAGGGGGCAGATACGCAGTATTTT. It is translated as CASSRREGADTQYF.

Worth noting for this clone: Its ends do not fully match the called genes, so a read error is possible. The genes are TRBV6-1 and TRBJ1-3; D gene unclear. Germline V lookup: CDR1 MNHNS, CDR2 SASEGT. The CDR3 has 10 amino acids. The CDR3 sequence is CASSDETTVF. CDR3 bases: TGTGCCAGCAGTGATGAGACAACAGTTTTT.

V and J are TRBV5-4 and TRBJ1-2, with D perhaps TRBD1 (5 bases). V was shortened by 1 base and J by 2 bases, with 12 bases between the two germline ends. Germline loops: CDR1 SGHNT, CDR2 YYREEE (reference sequence). This CDR3 is built from 15 residues. For the CDR3, the DNA is TGTGCCAGCAGCTTGAAACCGGGGGTAAACTATGGCTACACCTTC. It is translated as CASSLKPGVNYGYTF.

This clone was recorded only once. This chain uses TRBV19 with TRBJ2-3; D is perhaps TRBD1 (6 bases). Trimming removed 4 bases from V and 2 bases from J, with 13 bases in between. Looked up from germline, CDR1 is LNHDA and CDR2 is SQIVND (reference sequence). This CDR3 comprises 15 residues. This CDR3 is CASSKFTGSTDTQYF. The CDR3 DNA is TGTGCCAGTAGTAAATTTACAGGGTCCACAGATACGCAGTATTTT.

The V call is TRBV18, the J call TRBJ2-1; D remains ambiguous. Trimming cost V 0 bases and J 0 bases, with 9 bases left between them. The germline CDR1 and CDR2 sequences are KGHSH and LQKENI. The CDR3 covers 16 residues. CDR3 amino acids: CASSPPSLSSYNEQFF. The CDR3 DNA sequence: TGTGCCAGCTCACCACCGAGCCTGAGCTCCTACAATGAGCAGTTCTTC.

Of note for this clone: Other DNA sequences within the sample encode an identical CDR3. The J gene is TRBJ2-7, the V gene TRBV15; maybe TRBD2 (5 bases). The CDR3 totals 12 residues. Germline values: CDR1 LNHNV, CDR2 YYDKDF (reference sequence). The V end was cut by 5 bases, the J end by 4 bases, with 9 bases between. DNA for the CDR3: TGTGCCACCAGCCGCCCGGGGTACGAGCAGTACTTC. It translates to CATSRPGYEQYF. Full variable domain (rest looked up from reference TRBV15 and TRBJ2-7): DAMVIQNPRYQVTQFGKPVTLSCSQTLNHNVMYWYQQKSSQAPKLLFHYYDKDFNNEADTPDNFQSRRPNTSFCFLDIRSPGLGDTAMYLCATSRPGYEQYFGPGTRLTVT.

The chain combines TRBV18 with TRBJ2-2, with TRBD2 matching over 7 bases. The V gene's germline CDR1 is KGHSH and CDR2 LQKENI. Losses at the gene ends were 6 bases for V and 3 bases for J; bases not matched to a gene: 7. This CDR3 has 15 residues. The CDR3 sequence is CASSPAAGDTGELFF. As DNA, the CDR3 is TGTGCCAGCTCTCCGGCGGCGGGGGACACCGGGGAGCTGTTTTTT.